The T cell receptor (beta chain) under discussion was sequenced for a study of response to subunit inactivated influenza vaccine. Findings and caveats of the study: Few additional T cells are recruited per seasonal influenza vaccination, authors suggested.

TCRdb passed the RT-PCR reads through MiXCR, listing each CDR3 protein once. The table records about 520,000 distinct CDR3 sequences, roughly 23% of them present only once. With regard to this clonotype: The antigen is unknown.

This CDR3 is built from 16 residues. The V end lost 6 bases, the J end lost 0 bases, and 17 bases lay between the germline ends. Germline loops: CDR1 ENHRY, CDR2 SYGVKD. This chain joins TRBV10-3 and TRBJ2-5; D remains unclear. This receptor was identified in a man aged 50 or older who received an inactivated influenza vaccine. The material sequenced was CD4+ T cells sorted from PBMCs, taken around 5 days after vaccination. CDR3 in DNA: TGTGCCATCAGCGATAGCCCACACCGGGACCAAGAGACCCAGTACTTC. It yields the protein CAISDSPHRDQETQYF.